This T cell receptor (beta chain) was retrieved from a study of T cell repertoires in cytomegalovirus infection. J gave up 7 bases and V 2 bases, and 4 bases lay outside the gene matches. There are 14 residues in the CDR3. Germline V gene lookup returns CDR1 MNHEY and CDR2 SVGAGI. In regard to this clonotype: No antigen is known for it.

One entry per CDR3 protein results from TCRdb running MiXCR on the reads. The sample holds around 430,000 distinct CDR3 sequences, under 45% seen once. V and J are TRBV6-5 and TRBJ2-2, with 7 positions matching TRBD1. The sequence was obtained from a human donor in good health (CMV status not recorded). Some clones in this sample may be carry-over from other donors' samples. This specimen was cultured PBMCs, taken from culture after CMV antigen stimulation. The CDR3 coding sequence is TGTGCCAGCAGTTACGGGACAGTAGGCGGGGAGCTGTTTTTT. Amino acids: CASSYGTVGGELFF.